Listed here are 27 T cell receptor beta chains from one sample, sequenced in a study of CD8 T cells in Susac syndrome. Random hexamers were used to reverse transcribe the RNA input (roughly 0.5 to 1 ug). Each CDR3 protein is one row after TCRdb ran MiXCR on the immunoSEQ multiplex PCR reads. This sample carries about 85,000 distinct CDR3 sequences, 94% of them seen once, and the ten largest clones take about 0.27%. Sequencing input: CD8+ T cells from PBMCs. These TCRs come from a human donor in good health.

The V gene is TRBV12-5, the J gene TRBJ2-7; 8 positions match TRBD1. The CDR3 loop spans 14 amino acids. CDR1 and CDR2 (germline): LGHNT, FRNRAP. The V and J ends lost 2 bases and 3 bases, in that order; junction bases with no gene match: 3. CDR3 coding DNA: TGTGCTAGTGGTTTGTTCACAGGGGGCTACGAGCAGTACTTC. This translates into CASGLFTGGYEQYF.

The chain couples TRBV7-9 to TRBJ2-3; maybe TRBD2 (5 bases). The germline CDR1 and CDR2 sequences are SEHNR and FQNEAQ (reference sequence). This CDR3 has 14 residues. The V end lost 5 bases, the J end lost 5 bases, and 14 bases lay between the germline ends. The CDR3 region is CASSLISGGDTQYF. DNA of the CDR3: TGTGCCAGCAGCCTTATCAGTGGAGGAGATACGCAGTATTTT.

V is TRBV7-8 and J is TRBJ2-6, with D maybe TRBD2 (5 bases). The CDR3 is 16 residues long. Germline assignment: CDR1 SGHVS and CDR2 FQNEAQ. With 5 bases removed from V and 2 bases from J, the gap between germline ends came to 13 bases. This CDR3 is CASSPFGDPGANVLTF. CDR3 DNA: TGTGCCAGCAGCCCTTTCGGGGATCCTGGGGCCAACGTCCTGACTTTC. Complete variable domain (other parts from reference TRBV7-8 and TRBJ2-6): GAGVSQSPRYKVAKRGQDVALRCDPISGHVSLFWYQQALGQGPEFLTYFQNEAQLDKSGLPSDRFFAERPEGSVSTLKIQRTQQEDSAVYLCASSPFGDPGANVLTFGAGSRLTVL.

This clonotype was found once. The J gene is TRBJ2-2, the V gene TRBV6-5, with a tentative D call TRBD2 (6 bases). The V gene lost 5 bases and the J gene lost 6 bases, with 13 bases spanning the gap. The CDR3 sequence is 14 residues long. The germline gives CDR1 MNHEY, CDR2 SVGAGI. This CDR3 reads CASSAGLGPGELFF. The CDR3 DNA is TGTGCCAGCAGTGCGGGATTGGGGCCCGGGGAGCTGTTTTTT.

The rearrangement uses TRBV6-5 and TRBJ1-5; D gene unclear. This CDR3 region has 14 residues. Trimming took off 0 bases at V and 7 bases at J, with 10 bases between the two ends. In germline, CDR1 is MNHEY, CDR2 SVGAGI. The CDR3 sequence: CASSYSRAGQPQHF. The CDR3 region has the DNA TGTGCCAGCAGTTACTCGCGGGCCGGACAGCCCCAGCATTTT.

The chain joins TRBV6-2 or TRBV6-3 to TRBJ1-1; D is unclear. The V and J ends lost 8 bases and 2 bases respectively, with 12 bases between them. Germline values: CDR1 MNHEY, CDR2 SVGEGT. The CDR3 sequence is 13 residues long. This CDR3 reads CASGLLDNTEAFF. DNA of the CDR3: TGTGCCAGCGGATTACTGGATAACACTGAAGCTTTCTTT.

This chain's CDR3 is CSAREPTLDYNEQFF. The CDR3 DNA follows: TGCAGTGCTAGAGAGCCGACCCTGGATTACAATGAGCAGTTCTTC. V usage is TRBV20-1 and J usage is TRBJ2-1; unclear D gene. CDR1 and CDR2 (germline): DFQATT, SNEGSKA (reference sequence). CDR3 length: 15 amino acids. Trimming took 0 bases from V and 4 from J, leaving 13 bases between them.

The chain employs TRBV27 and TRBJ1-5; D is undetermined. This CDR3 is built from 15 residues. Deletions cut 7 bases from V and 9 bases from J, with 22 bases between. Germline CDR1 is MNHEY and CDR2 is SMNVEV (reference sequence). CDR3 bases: TGTGCCAGCATGGCGGATCCAGGCGAGATCGGGCCCCAGCATTTT. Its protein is CASMADPGEIGPQHF.

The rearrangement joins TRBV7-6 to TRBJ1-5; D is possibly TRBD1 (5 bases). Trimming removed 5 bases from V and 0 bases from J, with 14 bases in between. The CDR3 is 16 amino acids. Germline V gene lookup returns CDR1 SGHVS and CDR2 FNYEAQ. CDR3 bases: TGTGCCAGCAGCAAGACAGAGGGCTATAGCAATCAGCCCCAGCATTTT. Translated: CASSKTEGYSNQPQHF.

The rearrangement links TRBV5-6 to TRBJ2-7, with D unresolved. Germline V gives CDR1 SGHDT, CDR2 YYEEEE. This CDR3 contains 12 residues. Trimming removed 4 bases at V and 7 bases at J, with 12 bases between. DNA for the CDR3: TGTGCCAGCAGCCCCGCGGTGGGAGAGCAGTACTTC. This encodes CASSPAVGEQYF. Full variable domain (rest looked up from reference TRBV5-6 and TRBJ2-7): DAGVTQSPTHLIKTRGQQVTLRCSPKSGHDTVSWYQQALGQGPQFIFQYYEEEERQRGNFPDRFSGHQFPNYSSELNVNALLLGDSALYLCASSPAVGEQYFGPGTRLTVT.

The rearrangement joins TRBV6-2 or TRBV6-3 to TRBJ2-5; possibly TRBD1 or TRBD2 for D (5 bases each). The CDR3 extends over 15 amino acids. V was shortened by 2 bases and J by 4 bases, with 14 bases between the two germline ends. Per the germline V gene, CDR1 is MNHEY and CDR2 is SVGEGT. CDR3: CASSYPRDPGETQYF. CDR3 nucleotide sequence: TGTGCCAGCAGTTACCCTAGGGACCCCGGAGAGACCCAGTACTTC.

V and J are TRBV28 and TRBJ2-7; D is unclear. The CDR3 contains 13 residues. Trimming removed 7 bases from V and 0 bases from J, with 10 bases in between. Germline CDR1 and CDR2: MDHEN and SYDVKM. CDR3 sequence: CASNSQSSYEQYV. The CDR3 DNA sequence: TGTGCCAGCAATTCACAGAGCTCCTACGAGCAGTACGTC.

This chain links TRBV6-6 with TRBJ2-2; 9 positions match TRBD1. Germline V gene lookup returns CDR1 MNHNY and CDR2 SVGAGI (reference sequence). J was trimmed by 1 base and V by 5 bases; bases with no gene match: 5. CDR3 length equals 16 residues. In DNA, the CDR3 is TGTGCCAGCAGTCCTAGGACAGGGGTGAACACCGGGGAGCTGTTTTTT. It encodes CASSPRTGVNTGELFF.

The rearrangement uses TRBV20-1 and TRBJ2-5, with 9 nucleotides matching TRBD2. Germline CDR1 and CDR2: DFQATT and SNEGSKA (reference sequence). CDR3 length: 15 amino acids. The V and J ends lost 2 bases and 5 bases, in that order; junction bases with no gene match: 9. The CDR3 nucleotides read TGCAGTGCTAGATTCGTAGCGGGAGTGAGGGAGACCCAGTACTTC. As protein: CSARFVAGVRETQYF.

CDR3: CASSPRRLDGKETQYF. CDR3 DNA sequence: TGCGCCAGCAGCCCGAGGAGACTAGACGGAAAAGAGACCCAGTACTTC. The V call is TRBV4-1, the J call TRBJ2-5, with D perhaps TRBD2 (6 bases). This CDR3 region has 16 residues. Germline V lookup: CDR1 MGHRA, CDR2 YSYEKL. With 4 bases removed from V and 3 bases from J, the gap between germline ends came to 18 bases.

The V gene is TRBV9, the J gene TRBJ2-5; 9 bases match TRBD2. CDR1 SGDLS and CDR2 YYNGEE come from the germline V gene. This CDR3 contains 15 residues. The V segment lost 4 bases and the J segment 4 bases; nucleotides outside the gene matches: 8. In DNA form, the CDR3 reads TGTGCCAGCAGCATTAGCGGGAGCGAGGGAGAGACCCAGTACTTC. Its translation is CASSISGSEGETQYF.

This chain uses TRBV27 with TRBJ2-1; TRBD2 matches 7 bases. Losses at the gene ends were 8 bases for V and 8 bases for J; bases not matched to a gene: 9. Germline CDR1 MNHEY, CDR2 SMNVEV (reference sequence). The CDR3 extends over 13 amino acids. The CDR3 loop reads CASSPSGSDEQFF. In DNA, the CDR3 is TGTGCCAGCTCCCCTAGCGGATCGGATGAGCAGTTCTTC.

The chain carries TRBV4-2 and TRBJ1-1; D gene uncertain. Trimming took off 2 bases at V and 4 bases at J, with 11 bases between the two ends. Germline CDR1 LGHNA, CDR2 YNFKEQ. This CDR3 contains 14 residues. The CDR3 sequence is CASSQLSLSTEAFF. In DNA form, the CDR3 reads TGTGCCAGCAGCCAACTGTCTTTGTCCACTGAAGCTTTCTTT.

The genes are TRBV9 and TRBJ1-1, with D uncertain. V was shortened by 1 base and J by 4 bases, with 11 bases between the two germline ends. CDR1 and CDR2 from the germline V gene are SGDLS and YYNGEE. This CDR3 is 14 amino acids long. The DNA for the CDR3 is TGTGCCAGCAGCGTATCGCTCGGGATCACTGAAGCTTTCTTT. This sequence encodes CASSVSLGITEAFF. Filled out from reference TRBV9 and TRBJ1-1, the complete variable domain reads DSGVTQTPKHLITATGQRVTLRCSPRSGDLSVYWYQQSLDQGLQFLIQYYNGEERAKGNILERFSAQQFPDLHSELNLSSLELGDSALYFCASSVSLGITEAFFGQGTRLTVV.

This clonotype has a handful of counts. The CDR3 spells CASRQGTEAFF. CDR3 coding DNA: TGTGCCAGCCGGCAGGGCACTGAAGCTTTCTTT. The chain couples TRBV27 to TRBJ1-1; a weak D match, TRBD1 (5 bases). The CDR3 is made up of 11 amino acids. Germline-derived CDR1 and CDR2 are MNHEY and SMNVEV (reference sequence). Trimming took 8 bases from V and 4 from J, leaving 8 bases between them.

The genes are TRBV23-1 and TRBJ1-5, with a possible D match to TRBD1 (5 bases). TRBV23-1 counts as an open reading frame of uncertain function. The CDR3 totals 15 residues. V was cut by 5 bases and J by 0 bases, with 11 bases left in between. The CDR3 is CASSFGGYSNQPQHF. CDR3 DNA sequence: TGCGCCAGCAGTTTTGGGGGGTATAGCAATCAGCCCCAGCATTTT.

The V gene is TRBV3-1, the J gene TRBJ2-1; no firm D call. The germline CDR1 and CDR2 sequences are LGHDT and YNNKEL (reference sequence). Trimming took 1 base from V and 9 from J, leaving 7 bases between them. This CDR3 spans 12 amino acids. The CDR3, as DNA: TGTGCCAGCAGCCAAGGTTGGGCTGAGCAGTTCTTC. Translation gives CASSQGWAEQFF.

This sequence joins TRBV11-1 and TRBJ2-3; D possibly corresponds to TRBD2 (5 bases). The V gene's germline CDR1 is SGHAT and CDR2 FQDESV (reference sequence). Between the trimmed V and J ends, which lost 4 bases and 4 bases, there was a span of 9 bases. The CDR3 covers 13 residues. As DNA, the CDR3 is TGTGCCAGCAGCTCTTGGAGGTCAGATACGCAGTATTTT. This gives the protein CASSSWRSDTQYF.

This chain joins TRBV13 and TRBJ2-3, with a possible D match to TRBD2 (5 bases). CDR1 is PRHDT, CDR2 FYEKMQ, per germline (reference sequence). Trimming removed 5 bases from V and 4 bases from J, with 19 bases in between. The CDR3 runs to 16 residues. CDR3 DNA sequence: TGTGCCAGCAGCATCGAACTAGAAAGGATCCCAGATACGCAGTATTTT. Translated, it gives CASSIELERIPDTQYF.

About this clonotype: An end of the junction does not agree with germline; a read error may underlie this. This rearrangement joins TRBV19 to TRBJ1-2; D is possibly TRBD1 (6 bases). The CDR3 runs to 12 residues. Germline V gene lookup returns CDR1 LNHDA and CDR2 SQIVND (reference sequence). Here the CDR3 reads CASSIGTAPFAF. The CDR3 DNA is TGTGCCAGTAGTATAGGGACAGCGCCCTTCGCCTTC.

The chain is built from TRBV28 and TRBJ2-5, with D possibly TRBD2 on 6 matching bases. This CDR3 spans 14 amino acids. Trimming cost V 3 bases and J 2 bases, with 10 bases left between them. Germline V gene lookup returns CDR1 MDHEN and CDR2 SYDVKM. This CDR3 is CASSFAGRQETQYF. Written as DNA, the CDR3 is TGTGCCAGCAGTTTCGCAGGGAGGCAAGAGACCCAGTACTTC.

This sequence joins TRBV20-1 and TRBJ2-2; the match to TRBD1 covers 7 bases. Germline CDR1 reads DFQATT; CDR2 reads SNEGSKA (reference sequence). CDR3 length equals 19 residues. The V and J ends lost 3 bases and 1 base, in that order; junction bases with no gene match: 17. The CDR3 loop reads CSASPFRDSFTGNTGELFF. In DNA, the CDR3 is TGCAGTGCTAGCCCTTTCCGGGACAGCTTCACAGGGAACACCGGGGAGCTGTTTTTT.